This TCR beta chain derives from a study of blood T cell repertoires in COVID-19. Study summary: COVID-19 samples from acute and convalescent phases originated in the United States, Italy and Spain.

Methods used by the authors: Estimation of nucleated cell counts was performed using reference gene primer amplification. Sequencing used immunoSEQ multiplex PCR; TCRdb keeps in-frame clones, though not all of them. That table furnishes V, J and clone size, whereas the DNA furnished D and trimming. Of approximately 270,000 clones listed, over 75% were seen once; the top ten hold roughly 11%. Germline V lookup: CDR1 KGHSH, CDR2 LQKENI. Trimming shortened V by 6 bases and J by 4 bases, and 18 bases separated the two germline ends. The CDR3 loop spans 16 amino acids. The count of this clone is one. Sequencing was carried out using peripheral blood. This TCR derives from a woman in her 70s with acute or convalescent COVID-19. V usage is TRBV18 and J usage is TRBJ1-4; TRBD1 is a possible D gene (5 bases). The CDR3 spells CASSPIKTDLNEKLFF. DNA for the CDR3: TGTGCCAGCTCCCCTATAAAGACAGACCTTAATGAAAAACTGTTTTTT.